This TCR beta chain was sequenced during a study of T cells in Graves' hyperthyroidism and ophthalmopathy. The CDR3 is 13 residues long. With 8 bases removed from V and 6 bases from J, the gap between germline ends came to 16 bases. Per germline, CDR1 WNHNN and CDR2 SYGVQD (reference sequence). In this sample, this clonotype turned up a few times. RNA transcripts served as the template for amplifying TCR beta CDR3 regions. First-round RT-PCR of the TCR CDR3 relied on the HTBI primer set. TCRdb processed the multiplex PCR reads anew with MiXCR; each CDR3 protein has one entry. The table records roughly 57,000 distinct CDR3 sequences, around 53% of them present only once.

This sequence joins TRBV10-1 and TRBJ1-1, with no clear D. The origin of this receptor is a woman aged 60-70 years with Graves' ophthalmopathy. Sample: blood. This CDR3 reads CASSRDVVAEAFF. Here the CDR3 DNA reads TGCGCCAGCTCCCGGGATGTTGTAGCTGAAGCTTTCTTT.